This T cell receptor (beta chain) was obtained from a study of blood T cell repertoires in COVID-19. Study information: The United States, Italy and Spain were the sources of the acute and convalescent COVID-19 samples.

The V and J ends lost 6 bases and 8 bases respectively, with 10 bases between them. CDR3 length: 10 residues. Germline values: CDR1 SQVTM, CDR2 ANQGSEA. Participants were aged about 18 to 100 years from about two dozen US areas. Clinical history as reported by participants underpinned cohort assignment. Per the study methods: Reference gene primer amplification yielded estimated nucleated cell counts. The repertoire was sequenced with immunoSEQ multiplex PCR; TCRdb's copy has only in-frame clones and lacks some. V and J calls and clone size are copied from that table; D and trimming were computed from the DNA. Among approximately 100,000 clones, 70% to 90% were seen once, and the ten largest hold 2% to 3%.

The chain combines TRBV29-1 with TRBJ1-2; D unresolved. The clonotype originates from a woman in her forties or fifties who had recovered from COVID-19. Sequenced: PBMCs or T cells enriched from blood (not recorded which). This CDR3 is CSVQDRGYTF. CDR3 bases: TGCAGCGTCCAGGATCGCGGCTACACCTTC.